The rows below give T cell receptor beta chains drawn from one sample of a study of cytomegalovirus exposure and HLA in healthy donors. The repertoire was sequenced with immunoSEQ multiplex PCR; TCRdb's copy has only in-frame clones and lacks some. The sample records about 45,000 clones, approximately 72% being singletons. Sequenced material: PBMCs. The receptors were gathered from a woman between 25 and 40 years old in good health and CMV-seronegative. Each CDR3 is given with its conserved first and last residue. Fields, in order: V gene, clone size, J gene, D gene, CDR3 protein, CDR3 DNA. The D gene is left open where the match is weak. Only some rows state a clone size, as once, few, many or a class for expanded clones.

TRBV15	once	TRBJ2-7	TRBD1	CATSRGGTGGHYEQYF	TGTGCCACCAGCAGAGGGGGGACAGGGGGCCACTACGAGCAGTACTTC
TRBV30	.	TRBJ2-1	TRBD2	CAWSGTRSYNEQFF	TGTGCCTGGAGCGGGACTAGATCCTACAATGAGCAGTTCTTC
TRBV28	.	TRBJ1-2	TRBD1	CASSSQTGDYGYTF	TGTGCCAGCAGTTCCCAGACAGGGGACTATGGCTACACCTTC
TRBV13	.	TRBJ2-5	TRBD2	CASSQRLAVQETQYF	TGTGCCAGCAGCCAAAGACTAGCGGTACAAGAGACCCAGTACTTC
TRBV5-6	.	TRBJ2-7	TRBD1	CASSFFRGTDTYEQYF	TGTGCCAGCAGCTTCTTTCGTGGGACAGATACCTACGAGCAGTACTTC
TRBV6-5	.	TRBJ2-7	.	CASGVNYEQYF	TGTGCCAGCGGAGTGAACTACGAGCAGTACTTC
TRBV5-8	.	TRBJ1-5	.	CASSTDRSFPTQPQHF	TGTGCCAGCAGCACCGACAGGAGCTTCCCAACCCAGCCCCAGCATTTT
TRBV19	.	TRBJ1-5	TRBD1	CASRDRGNQPQHF	TGTGCCAGTAGAGACAGGGGTAATCAGCCCCAGCATTTT
TRBV11-2	.	TRBJ2-3	.	CASSINTDTQYF	TGTGCCAGCAGCATAAACACAGATACGCAGTATTTT
TRBV11-2	.	TRBJ1-2	.	CASSLDFRGSYGYTF	TGTGCCAGCAGCTTAGACTTTAGGGGCTCCTATGGCTACACCTTC
TRBV25-1	.	TRBJ1-5	.	CASSEHISNQPQHF	TGTGCCAGCAGTGAACACATAAGCAATCAGCCCCAGCATTTT
TRBV6-5	.	TRBJ2-4	TRBD1	CASSWTGIGPKNIQYF	TGTGCCAGCAGTTGGACAGGAATCGGGCCCAAAAACATTCAGTACTTC
TRBV30	.	TRBJ1-5	.	CAWSHRENQPQHF	TGTGCCTGGAGTCACAGGGAAAATCAGCCCCAGCATTTT
TRBV6-1	few	TRBJ2-1	TRBD2	CASSEAGGPQNEQFF	TGTGCCAGCAGTGAGGCGGGAGGGCCTCAAAATGAGCAGTTCTTC
TRBV18	.	TRBJ2-5	.	CASSPPEETQYF	TGTGCCAGCTCACCGCCCGAGGAGACCCAGTACTTC